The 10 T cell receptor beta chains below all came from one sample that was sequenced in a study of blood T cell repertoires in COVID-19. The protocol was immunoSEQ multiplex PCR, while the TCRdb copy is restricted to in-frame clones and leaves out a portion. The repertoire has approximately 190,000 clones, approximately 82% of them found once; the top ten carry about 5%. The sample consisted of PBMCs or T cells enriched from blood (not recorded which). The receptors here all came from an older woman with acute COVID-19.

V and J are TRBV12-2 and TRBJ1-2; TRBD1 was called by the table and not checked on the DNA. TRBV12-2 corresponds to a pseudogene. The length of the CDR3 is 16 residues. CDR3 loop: CASRRTGTRLGYGYTF. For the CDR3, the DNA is TGTGCAAGTCGCCGGACAGGGACAAGACTAGGCTATGGCTACACCTTC.

CDR3 residues: CASSLAGTGRTGELFF. In nucleotides, the CDR3 is TGTGCCAGCAGCTTAGCAGGGACCGGGAGGACCGGGGAGCTGTTTTTT. The chain is built from TRBV11-3 and TRBJ2-2; 7 bases line up with TRBD2. Per germline, CDR1 SGHNT and CDR2 YENEEA. J was trimmed by 5 bases and V by 1 base; bases with no gene match: 7. The CDR3 sequence is 16 residues long. The whole variable domain, remainder taken from reference TRBV11-3 and TRBJ2-2, is EAGVVQSPRYKIIEKKQPVAFWCNPISGHNTLYWYLQNLGQGPELLIRYENEEAVDDSQLPKDRFSAERLKGVDSTLKIQPAELGDSAVYLCASSLAGTGRTGELFFGEGSRLTVL.

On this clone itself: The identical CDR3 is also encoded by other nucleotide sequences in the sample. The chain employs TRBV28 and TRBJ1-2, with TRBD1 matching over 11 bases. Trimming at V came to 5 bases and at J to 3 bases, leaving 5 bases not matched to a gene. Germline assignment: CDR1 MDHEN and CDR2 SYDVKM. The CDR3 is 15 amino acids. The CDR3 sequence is CASSPGQGADYGYTF. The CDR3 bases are TGTGCCAGCAGTCCCGGACAGGGGGCGGACTATGGCTACACCTTC.

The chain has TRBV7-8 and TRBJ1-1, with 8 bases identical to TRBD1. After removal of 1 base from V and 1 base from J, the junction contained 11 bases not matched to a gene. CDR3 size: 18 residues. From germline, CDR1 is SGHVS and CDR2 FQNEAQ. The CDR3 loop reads CASSLVQRTGISNTEAFF. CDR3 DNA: TGTGCCAGCAGCTTAGTTCAGCGGACAGGGATTTCGAACACTGAAGCTTTCTTT.

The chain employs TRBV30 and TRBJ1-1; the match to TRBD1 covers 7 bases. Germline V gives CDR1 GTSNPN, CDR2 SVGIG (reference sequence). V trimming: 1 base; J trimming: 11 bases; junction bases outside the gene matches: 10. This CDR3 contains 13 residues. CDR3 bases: TGTGCCTGGAGTGACCTAGACAGGGAGACGGCTTTCTTT. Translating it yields CAWSDLDRETAFF.

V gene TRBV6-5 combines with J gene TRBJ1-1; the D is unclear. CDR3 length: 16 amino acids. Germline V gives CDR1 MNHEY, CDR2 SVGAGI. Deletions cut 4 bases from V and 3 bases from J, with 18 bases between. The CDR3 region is CASSSVTRVHDTEAFF. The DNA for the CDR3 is TGTGCCAGCAGTTCCGTAACCCGGGTCCACGACACTGAAGCTTTCTTT.

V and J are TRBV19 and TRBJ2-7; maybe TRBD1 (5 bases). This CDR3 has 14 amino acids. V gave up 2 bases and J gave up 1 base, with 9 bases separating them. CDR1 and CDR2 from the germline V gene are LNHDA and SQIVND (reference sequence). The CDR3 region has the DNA TGTGCCAGTAGTATAAGTCAGGGTTCCTACGAGCAGTACGTC. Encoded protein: CASSISQGSYEQYV.

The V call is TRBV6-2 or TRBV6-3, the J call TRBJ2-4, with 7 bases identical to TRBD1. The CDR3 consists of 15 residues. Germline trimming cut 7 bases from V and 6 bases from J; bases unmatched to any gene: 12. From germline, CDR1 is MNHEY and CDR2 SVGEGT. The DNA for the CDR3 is TGTGCCAGCACCCCGGGACAGTCTTTTAGAAACATTCAGTACTTC. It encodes CASTPGQSFRNIQYF.

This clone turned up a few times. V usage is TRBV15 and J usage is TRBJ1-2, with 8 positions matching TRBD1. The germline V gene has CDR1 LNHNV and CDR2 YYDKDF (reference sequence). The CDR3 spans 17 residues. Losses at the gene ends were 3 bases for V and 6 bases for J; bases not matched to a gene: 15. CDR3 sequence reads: CATSSTIGQGPINGYTF. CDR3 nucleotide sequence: TGTGCCACCAGCAGCACCATCGGACAGGGCCCAATAAATGGCTACACCTTC.

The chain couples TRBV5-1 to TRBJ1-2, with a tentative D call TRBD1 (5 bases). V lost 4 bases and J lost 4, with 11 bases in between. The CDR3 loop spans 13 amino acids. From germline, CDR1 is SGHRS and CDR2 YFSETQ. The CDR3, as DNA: TGCGCCAGCAGCGCGGACATTGTCTATGGCTACACCTTC. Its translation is CASSADIVYGYTF.